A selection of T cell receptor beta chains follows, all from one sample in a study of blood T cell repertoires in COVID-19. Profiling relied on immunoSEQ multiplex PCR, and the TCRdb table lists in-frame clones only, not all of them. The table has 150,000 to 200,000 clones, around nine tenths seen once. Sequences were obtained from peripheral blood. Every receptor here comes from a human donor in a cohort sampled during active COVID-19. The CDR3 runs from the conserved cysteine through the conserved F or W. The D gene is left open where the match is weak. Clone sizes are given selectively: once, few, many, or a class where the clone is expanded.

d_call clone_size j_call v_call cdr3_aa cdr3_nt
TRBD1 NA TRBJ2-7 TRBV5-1 CASSLAQGVAYEQYF TGCGCCAGCAGCTTGGCCCAGGGGGTCGCCTACGAGCAGTACTTC
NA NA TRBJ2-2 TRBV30 CAWRGVGELFF TGTGCCTGGAGAGGGGTCGGGGAGCTGTTTTTT
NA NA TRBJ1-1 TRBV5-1 CASSLEGGLVTEAFF TGCGCCAGCAGCTTGGAAGGAGGGCTAGTCACTGAAGCTTTCTTT
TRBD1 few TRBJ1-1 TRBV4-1 CASSSRQGKNTEAFF TGCGCCAGCAGCTCTCGACAGGGAAAGAACACTGAAGCTTTCTTT
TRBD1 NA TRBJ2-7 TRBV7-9 CASSLEGTGAHEQYF TGTGCCAGCAGCTTGGAAGGGACAGGGGCCCACGAGCAGTACTTC
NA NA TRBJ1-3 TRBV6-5 CASSPGKAGNTIYF TGTGCCAGCAGCCCAGGGAAAGCTGGAAACACCATATATTTT
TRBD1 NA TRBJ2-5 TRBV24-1 CATSEPIGQGRPVETQYF TGTGCCACCAGTGAGCCGATCGGACAGGGGAGGCCGGTAGAGACCCAGTACTTC
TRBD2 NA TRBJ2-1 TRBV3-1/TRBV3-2 CATGLAGGRNEQFF TGTGCCACCGGACTAGCGGGGGGCCGCAATGAGCAGTTCTTC
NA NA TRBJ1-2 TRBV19 CASSTSGFTGYTF TGTGCCAGTAGTACGTCAGGGTTTACAGGCTACACCTTC
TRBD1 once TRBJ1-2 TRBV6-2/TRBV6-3 CASSPHAYRDRANGYTF TGTGCCAGCAGTCCCCACGCATACCGGGACAGGGCAAATGGCTACACCTTC
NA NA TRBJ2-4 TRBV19 CASRGGAKNIQYF TGTGCCAGTAGGGGGGGAGCCAAAAACATTCAGTACTTC
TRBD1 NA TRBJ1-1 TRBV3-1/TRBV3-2 CASTTTGGVTEAFF TGTGCCAGCACGACGACAGGGGGCGTCACTGAAGCTTTCTTT
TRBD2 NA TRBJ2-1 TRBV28 CASGRLAGGHNEQFF TGTGCCAGCGGTCGCCTAGCGGGAGGTCATAATGAGCAGTTCTTC
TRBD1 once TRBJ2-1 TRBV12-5 CASGQTRTGGYNEQFF TGTGCTAGTGGCCAAACCCGGACAGGGGGTTACAATGAGCAGTTCTTC
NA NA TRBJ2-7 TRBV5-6 CASSLEGYGYEQYF TGTGCCAGCAGCTTGGAGGGGTACGGCTACGAGCAGTACTTC
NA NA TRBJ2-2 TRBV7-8 CASRGGAMTGELFF TGTGCCAGCAGAGGGGGGGCGATGACCGGGGAGCTGTTTTTT
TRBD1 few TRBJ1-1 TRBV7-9 CASSFPDRVNTEAFF TGTGCCAGCAGCTTCCCGGACAGGGTGAACACTGAAGCTTTCTTT
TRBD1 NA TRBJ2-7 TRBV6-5 CASSKSLQGGHEQYF TGTGCCAGCAGTAAAAGTCTACAGGGGGGCCACGAGCAGTACTTC
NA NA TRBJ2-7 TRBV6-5 CASGRDWSSYEQYF TGTGCCAGCGGCCGGGACTGGAGCTCCTACGAGCAGTACTTC
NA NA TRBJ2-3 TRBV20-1 CSASASLDTQYF TGCAGTGCTAGTGCTAGCCTAGATACGCAGTATTTT
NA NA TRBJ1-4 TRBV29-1 CSVELLPSRDSTTNEKLFF TGCAGCGTTGAATTGTTACCGTCACGGGATTCAACAACTAATGAAAAACTGTTTTTT
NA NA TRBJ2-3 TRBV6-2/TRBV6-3 CASSGLARDTQYF TGTGCCAGCAGTGGTTTAGCCCGCGATACGCAGTATTTT
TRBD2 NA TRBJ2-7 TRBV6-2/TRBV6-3 CASSRTSGRKGYEQYF TGTGCCAGCAGTCGGACTAGCGGGAGGAAGGGATACGAGCAGTACTTC
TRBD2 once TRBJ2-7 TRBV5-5 CASSLGSGSAYEQYF TGTGCCAGCAGCTTGGGTAGCGGGAGCGCGTACGAGCAGTACTTC
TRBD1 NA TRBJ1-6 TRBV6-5 CASITRTGLNSPLHF TGTGCCAGCATTACCAGGACAGGTCTTAATTCACCCCTCCACTTT
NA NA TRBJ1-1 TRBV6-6 CASSYRGKNTEAFF TGTGCCAGCAGTTACAGGGGTAAGAACACTGAAGCTTTCTTT
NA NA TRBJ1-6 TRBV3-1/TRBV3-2 CASSQDTPEAKTPLHF TGTGCCAGCAGCCAAGATACTCCGGAGGCGAAGACACCCCTCCACTTT
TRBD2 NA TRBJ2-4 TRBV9 CASSVGGLAGGFDIQYF TGTGCCAGCAGCGTAGGGGGACTAGCGGGAGGGTTTGACATTCAGTACTTC
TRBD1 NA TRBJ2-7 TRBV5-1 CASSTSTGKSYEQYF TGCGCCAGCAGCACTTCGACAGGGAAGAGCTACGAGCAGTACTTC
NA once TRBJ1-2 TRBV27 CASRPGGEDYGYTF TGTGCCAGCAGACCCGGAGGGGAAGACTATGGCTACACCTTC
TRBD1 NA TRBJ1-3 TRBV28 CASSLGTASGNTIYF TGTGCCAGCAGCTTGGGGACAGCATCTGGAAACACCATATATTTT
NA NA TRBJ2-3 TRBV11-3 CASSLDSTEDTQYF TGTGCCAGCAGCTTAGATAGTACCGAGGATACGCAGTATTTT
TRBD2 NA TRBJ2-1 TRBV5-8 CASSISGRSSYNEQFF TGTGCCAGCAGCATTAGCGGGAGGAGCTCCTACAATGAGCAGTTCTTC
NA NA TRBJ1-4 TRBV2 CASTWGATNEKLFF TGTGCCAGCACTTGGGGAGCAACTAATGAAAAACTGTTTTTT
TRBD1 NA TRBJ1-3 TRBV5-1 CASSLDPGGENTIYF TGCGCCAGCAGCTTGGACCCAGGGGGCGAAAACACCATATATTTT
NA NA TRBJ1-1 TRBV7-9 CASSPPAGSQAFF TGTGCCAGCAGCCCACCCGCAGGGTCTCAAGCTTTCTTT
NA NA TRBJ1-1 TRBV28 CASSPHRDNTEAFF TGTGCCAGCAGTCCCCACAGGGATAATACTGAAGCTTTCTTT
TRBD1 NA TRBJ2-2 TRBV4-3 CASSLSMTGTGELFF TGCGCCAGCAGCCTAAGTATGACAGGGACCGGGGAGCTGTTTTTT
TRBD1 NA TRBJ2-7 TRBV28 CASSNHRGNEQYF TGTGCCAGCAGTAACCACAGGGGAAACGAGCAGTACTTC
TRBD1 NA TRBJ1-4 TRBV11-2 CASSLLPGQGREKLFF TGTGCCAGCAGCTTATTGCCGGGACAGGGGAGGGAAAAACTGTTTTTT
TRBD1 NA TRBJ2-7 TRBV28 CASSSPGQGNYEQYF TGTGCCAGCAGTTCTCCGGGACAGGGGAATTACGAGCAGTACTTC
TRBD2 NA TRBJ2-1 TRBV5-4 CASSYARGGLDEQFF TGTGCCAGCAGCTATGCCCGCGGGGGGTTGGATGAGCAGTTCTTC
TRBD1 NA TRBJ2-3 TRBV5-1 CASSLGTGRTDTQYF TGCGCCAGCAGCCTGGGGACAGGACGCACAGATACGCAGTATTTT
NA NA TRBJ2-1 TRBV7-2 CASTWGGAANEQFF TGTGCCAGCACCTGGGGGGGGGCCGCCAATGAGCAGTTCTTC
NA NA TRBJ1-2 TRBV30 CAWSPAIGYTF TGTGCCTGGAGTCCCGCTATTGGCTACACCTTC
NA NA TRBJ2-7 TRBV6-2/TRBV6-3 CASSYRTGIRTYEQYF TGTGCCAGCAGTTATCGTACAGGAATCCGAACCTACGAGCAGTACTTC
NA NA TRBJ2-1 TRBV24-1 CATSDFGDEQFF TGTGCCACCAGTGATTTCGGAGATGAGCAGTTCTTC
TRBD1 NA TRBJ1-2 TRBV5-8 CASSPRTGAYGYTF TGTGCCAGCAGCCCAAGGACAGGGGCCTATGGCTACACCTTC
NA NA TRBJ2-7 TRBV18 CASSPGLTLGEQYF TGTGCCAGCTCACCGGGACTGACCTTGGGCGAGCAGTACTTC
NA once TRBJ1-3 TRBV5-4 CASSLEPQATGNTIYF TGTGCCAGCAGCTTGGAACCACAGGCTACTGGAAACACCATATATTTT
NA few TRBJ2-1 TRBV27 CASSPQTPYNEQFF TGTGCCAGCAGTCCACAGACCCCCTACAATGAGCAGTTCTTC
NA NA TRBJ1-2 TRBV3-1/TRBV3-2 CASSQGRRATNYGYTF TGTGCCAGCAGCCAAGGGCGGAGGGCAACTAACTATGGCTACACCTTC
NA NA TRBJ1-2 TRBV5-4 CASSEGQQPYYGYTF TGTGCCAGCAGCGAAGGACAGCAACCTTACTATGGCTACACCTTC
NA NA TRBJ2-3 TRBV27 CASSLSWAVSTDTQYF TGTGCCAGCAGTTTATCATGGGCAGTTAGCACAGATACGCAGTATTTT
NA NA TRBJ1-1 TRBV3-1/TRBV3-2 CASSQDVRRGRTEAFF TGTGCCAGCAGCCAAGATGTCCGCAGGGGACGAACTGAAGCTTTCTTT